This is a list of T cell receptor beta chains from one sample in a study of vaccination effects on CD4 cells after COVID-19. The repertoire was sequenced with immunoSEQ multiplex PCR; TCRdb's copy has only in-frame clones and lacks some. The table records approximately 54,000 clones, roughly 80% of them present only once. No antigens are known for them. The sequences come from CD4+ T cells from PBMCs cultured with HCoV-229E spike peptides, collected before COVID-19 vaccination. Receptors originate from a human donor who received a COVID-19 vaccine. The CDR3 runs from the conserved cysteine through the conserved F or W. Each record gives: D gene, V gene, J gene, clone size, CDR3 DNA, CDR3 protein. D genes are given only for firm matches. Part of the rows lack a size; the others show once, few, many or a class for expanded clones.

-	TRBV1	TRBJ1-2	few	TGCACCAGCGCCCCTGGGGAATACAACTATGGCTACACCTTC	CTSAPGEYNYGYTF
-	TRBV7-9	TRBJ1-2	-	TGTGCCAGCAGCTTAGTGAACAGCGGCTACACCTTC	CASSLVNSGYTF
-	TRBV7-2	TRBJ2-5	once	TGTGCCAGCAGCTTAGTTTCGACTCAAGGCGAGACCCAGTACTTC	CASSLVSTQGETQYF
TRBD2	TRBV7-9	TRBJ2-5	-	TGTGCCAGCAGCTTGGGGATGCCGGGGGCGGGGGGGACCCAGTACTTC	CASSLGMPGAGGTQYF
-	TRBV9	TRBJ2-1	-	TGTGCCAGCAGCCCTACAGGGGGGGCCTCCTACAATGAGCAGTTCTTC	CASSPTGGASYNEQFF
-	TRBV2	TRBJ1-5	-	TGTGCCAGCAACCGAGACAATCAGCCCCAGCATTTT	CASNRDNQPQHF
-	TRBV28	TRBJ1-1	once	TGTGCCAGCAGTTCGGACGGAACGAACACTGAAGCTTTCTTT	CASSSDGTNTEAFF
-	TRBV2	TRBJ1-5	-	TGTGCCAGCAGTGGCGACGGCGCCCTCCAGCCCCAGCATTTT	CASSGDGALQPQHF
-	TRBV2	TRBJ2-3	-	TGTGCCTCCATTCGCGAGATTACAGATACGCAGTATTTT	CASIREITDTQYF
TRBD2	TRBV2	TRBJ2-5	-	TGTGCCAGCAGTGATTGGGGGCTAGCGGGGGGAGAGACCCAGTACTTC	CASSDWGLAGGETQYF
-	TRBV7-3	TRBJ2-5	-	TGTGCCAGCAGCTTATCTATCCAAGAGACCCAGTACTTC	CASSLSIQETQYF
-	TRBV18	TRBJ1-3	-	TGTGCCAGCTCACCCTCCTCTGGAAACACCATATATTTT	CASSPSSGNTIYF
-	TRBV3-1/TRBV3-2	TRBJ1-2	-	TGTGCCAGCAGCCATACGAGGTTGGGGGGGGGCTACACCTTC	CASSHTRLGGGYTF
-	TRBV6-1	TRBJ1-1	-	TGTGCCAGCAGTGAATCTTTCCAATTGGTGGCTTTCTTT	CASSESFQLVAFF
-	TRBV7-2	TRBJ2-5	-	TGTGCCAGCAGCTTAGTTGGTAGGGGCAGTACCCTCGGGAAGACCCAGTACTTC	CASSLVGRGSTLGKTQYF
TRBD1	TRBV28	TRBJ2-6	few	TGTGCCAGCAGTTTAACAGGGGCTGGGGCCAACGTCCTGACTTTC	CASSLTGAGANVLTF
TRBD1	TRBV25-1	TRBJ1-3	-	TGTGCCAGCAGTGACGACAGGGCATACACCATATATTTT	CASSDDRAYTIYF
TRBD2	TRBV19	TRBJ2-3	-	TGTGCCAGTTCTAATCCGGGGGGGCCAAAAGATACGCAGTATTTT	CASSNPGGPKDTQYF
-	TRBV7-3	TRBJ2-1	-	TGTGCCAGCAGCCTCTCCGGGACTGGTTACAATGAGCAGTTCTTC	CASSLSGTGYNEQFF
-	TRBV19	TRBJ1-5	-	TGTGCCAGTAGTCAGGGACGGGACAATCAGCCCCAGCATTTT	CASSQGRDNQPQHF
-	TRBV3-1/TRBV3-2	TRBJ2-1	-	TGTGCCAGCAGCCAGGGGGCCAATGAGCAGTTCTTC	CASSQGANEQFF
-	TRBV2	TRBJ1-5	-	TGTGCCAGCAGTGAATTCGGGTATCAGCCCCAGCATTTT	CASSEFGYQPQHF
-	TRBV2	TRBJ2-3	-	TGTGCCAGCAGTGAGCGCACAGATACGCAGTATTTT	CASSERTDTQYF
-	TRBV20-1	TRBJ1-1	-	TGCAGTGCTAGTCCTGGGATTGAAGCTTTCTTT	CSASPGIEAFF
-	TRBV12-3/TRBV12-4	TRBJ1-5	-	TGTGCCAGCAGTCCGGACTATCAGCCCCAGCATTTT	CASSPDYQPQHF
-	TRBV30	TRBJ1-2	-	TGTGCCTGGAGTGTCGCACAGGCGCGTGGCTACACCTTC	CAWSVAQARGYTF
-	TRBV5-1	TRBJ1-2	-	TGCGCCAGCAGCTTGGGACAGCCCAACTATGGCTACACCTTC	CASSLGQPNYGYTF
-	TRBV12-3/TRBV12-4	TRBJ2-1	-	TGTGCCAGCAGCCCGTCAACTGGGGTAAAGGGGTTCTTC	CASSPSTGVKGFF
-	TRBV3-1/TRBV3-2	TRBJ1-6	-	TGTGCCAGCAGCCAAGGGGATTTTAATTCACCCCTCCACTTT	CASSQGDFNSPLHF
TRBD1	TRBV9	TRBJ2-1	-	TGTGCCAGCAGCGTGGTCGGGACAGGGGGAAACAATGAGCAGTTCTTC	CASSVVGTGGNNEQFF
-	TRBV27	TRBJ1-6	-	TGTGCCAGCAGTTTATCGGACACAAGAAGGTCACCCCTCCACTTT	CASSLSDTRRSPLHF
TRBD2	TRBV7-9	TRBJ2-5	-	TGTGCCAGCAGCTTACGGCGGGGGGGGGAGACCCAGTACTTC	CASSLRRGGETQYF
TRBD1	TRBV4-1	TRBJ2-2	-	TGCGCCAGCAGCCCTGTGGACAGGGACACCGGGGAGCTGTTTTTT	CASSPVDRDTGELFF
TRBD1	TRBV6-5	TRBJ2-2	-	TGTGCCAGCCTAAAGGACAGGGTGAACACCGGGGAGCTGTTTTTT	CASLKDRVNTGELFF
-	TRBV12-3/TRBV12-4	TRBJ2-6	-	TGTGCCAGCAGTTTAGTTGGGGCCAACGTCCTGACTTTC	CASSLVGANVLTF
TRBD2	TRBV5-1	TRBJ2-1	-	TGCGCCAGCAGCTTGACTAGCGGGGGCCCGATTGAGCAGTTCTTC	CASSLTSGGPIEQFF
-	TRBV7-8	TRBJ1-5	once	TGTGCCAGCAGCCGAGGTTCGCTCAATCAGCCCCAGCATTTT	CASSRGSLNQPQHF
TRBD2	TRBV5-1	TRBJ2-1	-	TGCGCCAGCAGCTTGACACTAGCGGGGAGCTCCTACAATGAGCAGTTCTTC	CASSLTLAGSSYNEQFF
-	TRBV6-2/TRBV6-3	TRBJ1-5	once	TGTGCCAGCAGTTTCGGGGGCTTTCAGCCCCAGCATTTT	CASSFGGFQPQHF
TRBD1	TRBV19	TRBJ1-6	-	TGTGCCAGTAGTATCGGGACAGAGTATAATTCACCCCTCCACTTT	CASSIGTEYNSPLHF